This TCR beta chain was retrieved from a study of early T cells in non-severe SARS-CoV-2 infection. Study-level points and caveats: Using VDJdb, the matching emphasized anti-spike CD8 responses while missing private and CD4 specificities.

TCRdb re-called the 5' RACE reads through MiXCR, storing one row per CDR3 protein. The sample comprises some 57,000 distinct CDR3 sequences, roughly 12% of which are singletons, and roughly a tenth rests with the top ten. This clonotype showed up many times. Its matching antigen is unknown. The source material was whole blood. This TCR was sampled from an adult who was a healthcare worker with PCR-confirmed SARS-CoV-2 infection or an uninfected control (not recorded which).

The CDR3 DNA is TGCAGCGTCGAAAGGACAGGGATGAACACTGAAGCTTTCTTT. This encodes CSVERTGMNTEAFF. The chain joins TRBV29-1 to TRBJ1-1, with TRBD1 matching over 8 bases. J lost 0 bases, V lost 6 bases, and 6 bases had no gene match. This CDR3 comprises 14 residues. Germline loops: CDR1 SQVTM, CDR2 ANQGSEA. Supplemented by reference TRBV29-1 and TRBJ1-1, the full variable domain reads SAVISQKPSRDICQRGTSLTIQCQVDSQVTMMFWYRQQPGQSLTLIATANQGSEATYESGFVIDKFPISRPNLTFSTLTVSNMSPEDSSIYLCSVERTGMNTEAFFGQGTRLTVV.